The 23 T cell receptor beta chains reported below all come from one sample, sequenced in a study of blood T cell repertoires in COVID-19. Data came from immunoSEQ multiplex PCR; TCRdb stores just in-frame clones and leaves some out. Seen here are approximately 150,000 clones, around nine tenths observed once, and the top ten hold 15% to 20%. Sequencing was done on a sample of peripheral blood. The source of these receptors is a man in his sixties with active or convalescent COVID-19.

The chain uses TRBV2 and TRBJ2-3, with 9 bases identical to TRBD2. The CDR3 covers 14 residues. V lost 6 bases to trimming and J lost 4 bases; unmatched junction nucleotides: 5. The germline V gene encodes CDR1 SNHLY and CDR2 FYNNEI. CDR3: CASRGGGGADTQYF. For the CDR3, the DNA is TGTGCCAGCAGGGGTGGCGGGGGGGCAGATACGCAGTATTTT.

This clone occurred once. The chain couples TRBV18 to TRBJ1-2; 7 bases agree with TRBD1. There are 13 residues in the CDR3. J was trimmed by 6 bases and V by 3 bases; bases with no gene match: 4. Germline assignment: CDR1 KGHSH and CDR2 LQKENI. CDR3 sequence (DNA): TGTGCCAGCTCACCCCTAACAGGGGATGGCTACACCTTC. As protein: CASSPLTGDGYTF.

The genes are TRBV19 and TRBJ1-2; 10 nucleotides match TRBD1. CDR1 and CDR2 (germline): LNHDA, SQIVND (reference sequence). This CDR3 spans 14 amino acids. V lost 6 bases, J lost 8 bases, and 9 bases stayed unmatched. The CDR3 sequence: CASSQAGTGEGYTF. The CDR3 DNA reads TGTGCCAGTAGCCAAGCCGGGACAGGGGAAGGCTACACCTTC. Complete variable domain (other parts from reference TRBV19 and TRBJ1-2): DGGITQSPKYLFRKEGQNVTLSCEQNLNHDAMYWYRQDPGQGLRLIYYSQIVNDFQKGDIAEGYSVSREKKESFPLTVTSAQKNPTAFYLCASSQAGTGEGYTFGSGTRLTVV.

The V call is TRBV2, the J call TRBJ1-2, with D hard to call. The CDR3 runs to 14 residues. CDR1 and CDR2 (germline): SNHLY, FYNNEI. Trimming pared 1 base from V and 4 bases from J, leaving 10 bases between. CDR3 protein: CASSEVSALYGYTF. Written as DNA, the CDR3 is TGTGCCAGCAGTGAAGTCAGCGCGCTCTATGGCTACACCTTC.

The J gene is TRBJ2-3, the V gene TRBV6-2 or TRBV6-3, with a possible D match to TRBD2 (5 bases). CDR1 and CDR2 (germline): MNHEY, SVGEGT. V lost 2 bases and J lost 2, with 11 bases in between. This CDR3 comprises 15 residues. The CDR3: CASSYGRGYTDTQYF. Written as DNA, the CDR3 is TGTGCCAGCAGTTACGGCCGGGGATACACAGATACGCAGTATTTT.

The chain recombines TRBV5-1 with TRBJ1-4; 7 bases agree with TRBD1. V lost 4 bases, J lost 3 bases, and 6 bases stayed unmatched. Germline V gene lookup returns CDR1 SGHRS and CDR2 YFSETQ. CDR3 size: 15 residues. CDR3 coding DNA: TGCGCCAGCAGCCCTACAGGGGTCCCTAATGAAAAACTGTTTTTT. Translation: CASSPTGVPNEKLFF.

The chain has TRBV3-1 (or the pseudogene TRBV3-2) and TRBJ1-2; D unresolved. Trimming stripped 4 bases from V and 8 bases from J, with 11 bases between. CDR1 is LGHDT and CDR2 is YNNKEL in the germline V gene (reference sequence). The CDR3 contains 12 residues. The CDR3 coding sequence is TGTGCCAGCAGCCGGACTGAAGGGGGCTACACCTTC. Translating it yields CASSRTEGGYTF.

The gene calls are TRBV5-1 and TRBJ2-4; D is perhaps TRBD2 (5 bases). Germline V CDR1 and CDR2: SGHRS, YFSETQ. Trimming cost V 1 base and J 3 bases, with 14 bases left between them. This CDR3 has 16 amino acids. The CDR3 DNA sequence: TGCGCCAGCAGCTTGTGGGCCCCGAGGGACAAAAACATTCAGTACTTC. It yields the protein CASSLWAPRDKNIQYF.

The J gene is TRBJ1-2, the V gene TRBV2, with 8 bases aligning to TRBD1. Germline-derived CDR1 and CDR2 are SNHLY and FYNNEI. The CDR3 covers 14 residues. V was clipped by 5 bases and J by 5 bases; unmatched bases: 7. Here the CDR3 reads CASSTSGQGYGYTF. CDR3 DNA: TGTGCCAGCAGTACCAGCGGACAGGGATATGGCTACACCTTC.

This sequence joins TRBV4-1 and TRBJ1-1, with unresolved D. The CDR3 spans 19 residues. Looked up from germline, CDR1 is MGHRA and CDR2 is YSYEKL. V was trimmed by 1 base and J by 4 bases, leaving 25 bases between them. In DNA form, the CDR3 reads TGCGCCAGCAGCCAAGTTGCGCGCCGAGGAGGGAGCCTTTTCACTGAAGCTTTCTTT. This sequence encodes CASSQVARRGGSLFTEAFF.

This clone appeared once. V usage is TRBV10-3 and J usage is TRBJ2-7; perhaps TRBD2 as D (7 bases). The CDR3 consists of 14 residues. The germline V gene has CDR1 ENHRY and CDR2 SYGVKD. The V and J ends lost 7 bases and 0 bases respectively, with 13 bases between them. The CDR3 DNA is TGTGCCATCAAGGGGGGGGAGAGCTCCTACGAGCAGTACTTC. Its translation: CAIKGGESSYEQYF.

This chain links TRBV10-3 with TRBJ1-1, with D tentatively TRBD1 (5 bases). The CDR3 consists of 16 residues. The germline V gene has CDR1 ENHRY and CDR2 SYGVKD. V was pared by 6 bases and J by 1 base, with 18 bases between. CDR3 sequence: CAIRRNFDSPNTEAFF. As DNA, the CDR3 is TGTGCCATCAGACGAAATTTTGACAGCCCGAACACTGAAGCTTTCTTT.

The V and J genes are TRBV5-6 and TRBJ1-2; D is undetermined. Trimming removed 2 bases from V and 0 bases from J, with 11 bases in between. The CDR3 totals 15 residues. The germline V gene has CDR1 SGHDT and CDR2 YYEEEE. This CDR3 is CASSLGWSANYGYTF. CDR3 DNA sequence: TGTGCCAGCAGCTTAGGTTGGAGTGCTAACTATGGCTACACCTTC.

This chain connects TRBV19 to TRBJ1-2, with TRBD1 identical over 7 bases. CDR1 is LNHDA and CDR2 is SQIVND in the germline V gene (reference sequence). V gave up 9 bases and J gave up 5 bases; unmatched junction bases: 9. This CDR3 contains 13 residues. In nucleotides, the CDR3 is TGTGCCAGCGCGTTGGGGACAGAGTATGGCTACACCTTC. This gives the protein CASALGTEYGYTF.

The chain joins TRBV5-1 to TRBJ2-2, with TRBD2 matching 11 bases. The CDR3 loop spans 18 amino acids. The junction had 17 bases not matched to a gene; V was cut back by 3 bases and J by 10 bases. CDR1 and CDR2 (germline): SGHRS, YFSETQ. The CDR3 DNA sequence: TGCGCCAGCAGCTACGGTCGAGGTAGCGGGAGGGCACCAGAGGAGCTGTTTTTT. Amino acids: CASSYGRGSGRAPEELFF.

V gene TRBV5-1 combines with J gene TRBJ2-2; 9 positions match TRBD1. The CDR3 is 16 residues long. Germline loops: CDR1 SGHRS, CDR2 YFSETQ. Unmatched junction bases numbered 10, after V lost 4 bases and J lost 6 bases. CDR3 residues: CASSRTGGAFPGELFF. CDR3 nucleotides: TGCGCCAGCAGCCGCACAGGGGGCGCGTTCCCCGGGGAGCTGTTTTTT. Filled out from reference TRBV5-1 and TRBJ2-2, the complete variable domain reads KAGVTQTPRYLIKTRGQQVTLSCSPISGHRSVSWYQQTPGQGLQFLFEYFSETQRNKGNFPGRFSGRQFSNSRSEMNVSTLELGDSALYLCASSRTGGAFPGELFFGEGSRLTVL.

This sequence joins TRBV11-3 and TRBJ2-1, with a weak D call TRBD2 (7 bases). The CDR3 sequence is 13 residues long. The ends were cut back, 5 bases at V and 5 bases at J, with 10 bases in the middle. CDR1 and CDR2 (germline): SGHNT, YENEEA. The CDR3 reads CASSPGGNNEQFF. The DNA of the CDR3 is TGTGCCAGCAGCCCGGGGGGCAACAATGAGCAGTTCTTC.

The rearrangement links TRBV11-2 to TRBJ2-3; no clear D gene. This CDR3 region has 13 residues. In germline, CDR1 is SGHAT, CDR2 FQNNGV. Trimming removed 5 bases from V and 2 bases from J, with 8 bases in between. Here the CDR3 reads CASSTYDTDTQYF. CDR3 sequence (DNA): TGTGCCAGCAGCACCTACGACACAGATACGCAGTATTTT.

This chain connects TRBV18 to TRBJ2-3, with a weak D call TRBD1 (5 bases). The germline V and J ends were trimmed by 4 bases and 7 bases, with 12 bases remaining between them. CDR1 and CDR2 from the germline V gene are KGHSH and LQKENI. The CDR3 extends over 13 amino acids. CDR3 protein: CASSRGAQNTQYF. Written as DNA, the CDR3 is TGTGCCAGCTCACGTGGGGCGCAAAATACGCAGTATTTT.

The genes are TRBV4-1 and TRBJ2-3, with 16 positions matching TRBD2. This CDR3 has 20 residues. Germline V gene sequence: CDR1 MGHRA, CDR2 YSYEKL. The ends lost 0 bases at V and 5 bases at J; junction bases unmatched: 11. CDR3 amino acids: CASSQEGGTSGRAKVDTQYF. The CDR3 DNA is TGCGCCAGCAGCCAAGAAGGGGGGACTAGCGGGAGGGCCAAGGTAGATACGCAGTATTTT.

To note about this clone: The CDR3 ends on some other residue instead of the conserved phenylalanine or tryptophan, so this is likely a read error. The DNA is left out, because the CDR3 cannot be placed on it with certainty; the CDR3 is given as TCRdb lists it. The CDR3 sequence: CASAELTGSPLL. The gene calls are TRBV6-5 and TRBJ1-2; TRBD1, the D gene given by the table, was not confirmed from the DNA. From germline, CDR1 is MNHEY and CDR2 SVGAGI. A total of 12 residues make up the CDR3, ends included.

This clone was seen more than once but under ten times. The chain carries TRBV10-3 and TRBJ1-1; 7 bases agree with TRBD1. CDR3 length: 12 residues. Germline CDR1 and CDR2: ENHRY and SYGVKD. V trimming: 10 bases; J trimming: 6 bases; junction bases outside the gene matches: 8. The CDR3 loop is CATAGQFAEAFF. The CDR3 DNA follows: TGTGCCACGGCGGGACAGTTCGCTGAAGCTTTCTTT.

The rearrangement links TRBV2 to TRBJ1-5; the match to TRBD1 covers 9 bases. Trimming at V came to 4 bases and at J to 5 bases, leaving 6 bases not matched to a gene. This CDR3 comprises 15 residues. Germline CDR1 and CDR2: SNHLY and FYNNEI. In DNA form, the CDR3 reads TGTGCCAGCAGTGGTCCGGGACAGGGCCATCAGCCCCAGCATTTT. It codes for CASSGPGQGHQPQHF.